A selection of T cell receptor beta chains follows, all from one sample in a study of Ad26.COV2.S vaccination and SARS-CoV-2 variants. Sequenced by immunoSEQ multiplex PCR; TCRdb stores in-frame clones only, minus some. The sample records 300,000 to 350,000 clones, around 89% being singletons. Material: peripheral blood, obtained in a trial of Ad26.COV2.S vaccine versus placebo. All receptors come from a person between 18 and 65 years old who received the Ad26.COV2.S COVID-19 vaccine or a placebo. Both conserved end residues are part of each CDR3. The order of the fields is J gene, D gene, V gene, clone size, CDR3 protein, CDR3 DNA. D genes are given only for firm matches. Only part of the rows carry a size: once, few, many, or a class if the clone is expanded.

>TRBJ2-2|TRBD2|TRBV24-1|few
CATSDAAGGSTGELFF
TGTGCCACCAGTGATGCAGCGGGAGGTTCTACCGGGGAGCTGTTTTTT
>TRBJ1-1|TRBD1|TRBV25-1|-
CASSPGGNTEAFF
TGTGCCAGCAGCCCAGGGGGGAATACTGAAGCTTTCTTT
>TRBJ2-7|TRBD2|TRBV7-9|-
CASSLATGLGPEQYF
TGTGCCAGCAGCTTAGCTACTGGACTAGGACCCGAGCAGTACTTC
>TRBJ2-5|TRBD2|TRBV5-4|-
CASSGSAGGETQYF
TGTGCCAGCAGCGGGAGCGCGGGAGGGGAGACCCAGTACTTC
>TRBJ2-7|TRBD2|TRBV5-6|-
CASSLVAGGFDEQYF
TGTGCCAGCAGCTTGGTTGCGGGAGGTTTTGACGAGCAGTACTTC
>TRBJ1-2|-|TRBV20-1|-
CSATGSGYTF
TGCAGTGCTACGGGTAGCGGCTACACCTTC
>TRBJ2-7|-|TRBV10-3|few
CATGDYEQYF
TGTGCCACCGGCGACTACGAGCAGTACTTC
>TRBJ2-1|-|TRBV6-6|-
CASTPKQVDEQFF
TGTGCCAGCACCCCGAAGCAGGTCGATGAGCAGTTCTTC
>TRBJ2-5|-|TRBV3-1/TRBV3-2|-
CASWRGNQETQYF
TGTGCCAGCTGGCGAGGAAACCAAGAGACCCAGTACTTC
>TRBJ2-3|TRBD2|TRBV9|-
CASSRTSGVTDTQYF
TGTGCCAGCAGCAGGACTAGCGGGGTCACAGATACGCAGTATTTT
>TRBJ2-3|-|TRBV18|-
CASSPNPRSTDTQYF
TGTGCCAGCTCACCCAATCCTAGAAGCACAGATACGCAGTATTTT
>TRBJ2-1|-|TRBV7-9|-
CASSLGTGVSNEQFF
TGTGCCAGCAGCTTAGGAACGGGGGTATCGAATGAGCAGTTCTTC
>TRBJ1-4|TRBD1|TRBV16|-
CASSPLTGGNEKLFF
TGTGCCAGCAGCCCCCTGACAGGGGGTAATGAAAAACTGTTTTTT
>TRBJ2-1|TRBD2|TRBV7-9|-
CASSLGSREGQNEQFF
TGTGCCAGCAGCTTAGGAAGTAGGGAGGGCCAAAATGAGCAGTTCTTC
>TRBJ2-3|-|TRBV18|-
CASSGQATQDSSTDTQYF
TGTGCCAGCTCAGGACAAGCGACCCAGGATTCTAGCACAGATACGCAGTATTTT
>TRBJ1-6|-|TRBV5-8|-
CASSRIRDSPLHF
TGTGCCAGCAGTCGTATCCGGGATTCACCCCTCCACTTT
>TRBJ2-7|-|TRBV7-2|-
CASSLPHRYEQYF
TGTGCCAGCAGCTTACCCCACCGCTACGAGCAGTACTTC
>TRBJ1-1|-|TRBV7-2|-
CASSSYRVAAEAFF
TGTGCCAGCAGCTCGTACAGGGTGGCAGCTGAAGCTTTCTTT
>TRBJ1-2|-|TRBV3-1/TRBV3-2|-
CASSQGVGLGNYGYTF
TGTGCCAGCAGCCAAGGGGTCGGGTTAGGTAACTATGGCTACACCTTC
>TRBJ2-5|TRBD2|TRBV5-1|-
CASSYTGTSGVQETQYF
TGCGCCAGCAGCTATACCGGGACTAGCGGGGTACAAGAGACCCAGTACTTC
>TRBJ2-5|TRBD1|TRBV2|-
CASARTGAEETQYF
TGTGCCAGCGCCAGGACAGGGGCGGAGGAGACCCAGTACTTC
>TRBJ2-5|-|TRBV28|-
CASSLDHQRVETQYF
TGTGCCAGCAGTCTAGACCACCAGAGGGTCGAGACCCAGTACTTC
>TRBJ1-3|-|TRBV7-6|-
CASSPVWAELTSSGNTIYF
TGTGCCAGCAGCCCGGTCTGGGCAGAACTAACGAGCTCTGGAAACACCATATATTTT
>TRBJ2-7|-|TRBV3-1/TRBV3-2|-
CASSLRTGATDSYEQYF
TGTGCCAGCAGCCTCCGTACAGGCGCGACGGACTCCTACGAGCAGTACTTC
>TRBJ2-2|-|TRBV6-2/TRBV6-3|-
CASSYGVPGLTNTGELFF
TGTGCCAGCAGTTACGGGGTTCCGGGACTTACGAACACCGGGGAGCTGTTTTTT
>TRBJ2-1|TRBD2|TRBV7-2|-
CASSLVPGGRGEQFF
TGTGCCAGCAGCTTAGTTCCGGGGGGGCGAGGCGAGCAGTTCTTC
>TRBJ1-1|-|TRBV19|-
CASSHGLGSGTEAFF
TGTGCCAGTAGTCACGGGTTGGGCAGTGGCACTGAAGCTTTCTTT
>TRBJ1-1|-|TRBV18|-
CASSPPLGKNTEAFF
TGTGCCAGCTCACCTCCCCTAGGGAAGAACACTGAAGCTTTCTTT
>TRBJ1-2|-|TRBV27|-
CASSSLDRGYGYTF
TGTGCCAGCAGTTCCCTGGACAGAGGATATGGCTACACCTTC
>TRBJ1-1|-|TRBV4-3|-
CASSQDGREAFF
TGCGCCAGCAGCCAAGATGGGAGGGAAGCTTTCTTT
>TRBJ2-7|-|TRBV12-5|-
CASGYLASYEQYF
TGTGCTAGTGGTTATCTAGCTTCCTACGAGCAGTACTTC
>TRBJ2-1|TRBD1|TRBV12-3/TRBV12-4|-
CASKNTGGGEQFF
TGTGCCAGCAAAAACACAGGGGGCGGTGAGCAGTTCTTC
>TRBJ1-2|-|TRBV4-3|-
CASSQDRAGNYGYTF
TGCGCCAGCAGCCAAGATCGGGCAGGGAATTATGGCTACACCTTC
>TRBJ1-1|-|TRBV12-3/TRBV12-4|-
CASSLTANTEAFF
TGTGCCAGCAGTTTGACGGCGAACACTGAAGCTTTCTTT
>TRBJ2-7|TRBD1|TRBV10-2|-
CASSEITGVTYEQYF
TGCGCCAGCAGTGAAATTACAGGGGTAACCTACGAGCAGTACTTC
>TRBJ2-1|-|TRBV24-1|-
CATSVANEQFF
TGTGCCACCAGTGTAGCAAATGAGCAGTTCTTC
>TRBJ1-5|-|TRBV19|-
CASSQQWNQPQHF
TGTGCCAGTAGTCAACAGTGGAATCAGCCCCAGCATTTT
>TRBJ1-5|TRBD1|TRBV7-2|-
CASSPYRGDQPQHF
TGTGCCAGCAGCCCTTACAGGGGTGATCAGCCCCAGCATTTT
>TRBJ1-6|TRBD1|TRBV7-6|-
CASSLRDRYNSPLHF
TGTGCCAGCAGCCTACGGGACAGATATAATTCACCCCTCCACTTT
>TRBJ1-1|-|TRBV30|-
CALLPEGGVAFF
TGTGCCCTACTACCCGAGGGGGGAGTAGCTTTCTTT
>TRBJ1-2|TRBD1|TRBV19|-
CAIRPGQGPYGYTF
TGTGCCATCCGACCGGGACAGGGTCCCTATGGCTACACCTTC
>TRBJ1-4|-|TRBV28|-
CASSLMAGGNEKLFF
TGTGCCAGCAGTTTAATGGCGGGGGGAAATGAAAAACTGTTTTTT
>TRBJ1-1|-|TRBV7-9|once
CASSPGLHKNTEAFF
TGTGCCAGCAGCCCGGGCCTTCATAAGAACACTGAAGCTTTCTTT
>TRBJ2-2|-|TRBV21-1|-
CASEAGGPNRTTGELFF
TGTGCCAGTGAGGCGGGGGGCCCTAACCGCACCACCGGGGAGCTGTTTTTT
>TRBJ1-2|TRBD1|TRBV18|-
CASSRGTGANYGYTF
TGTGCCAGCTCCCGGGGGACAGGCGCCAACTATGGCTACACCTTC
>TRBJ2-7|-|TRBV4-1|-
CASSQEPRGFYEQYF
TGCGCCAGCAGCCAAGAGCCCCGGGGGTTCTACGAGCAGTACTTC
>TRBJ1-2|-|TRBV7-6|-
CASSLSLYYYGYTF
TGTGCCAGCAGCTTGTCCCTCTACTACTATGGCTACACCTTC